The rows below give T cell receptor beta chains drawn from one sample of a study of breast tumors, draining lymph nodes, adjacent tissues. TCRdb reprocessed the multiplex PCR reads with MiXCR, giving one entry per CDR3 protein. Of about 230,000 distinct CDR3 sequences listed, approximately 29% were seen once; the top ten hold 1.3% to 1.5%. Sequencing was carried out using axillary lymph node tissue. These receptors all come from a female donor with breast cancer. Some clones in this sample may be carry-over from other donors' samples. CDR3s include the opening cysteine and the closing phenylalanine or tryptophan. The D gene is left open where the match is weak. Size is omitted from some rows. Given values are once, few, many or a class for expanded clones.

>TRBD2|TRBJ2-5|15|TRBV20-1|NA
TGCAGTGCTAGCCCACCCTCCGGGGCTAGCGGGATCCAGTACTTC
CSASPPSGASGIQYF
>NA|TRBJ2-2|15|TRBV5-6|many
TGTGCCAGCAGCGTTGCCGGACTCAACACCGGGGAGCTGTTTTTT
CASSVAGLNTGELFF
>NA|TRBJ2-5|15|TRBV24-1|many
TGTGCCACCAGTGAGGGACCAAGTAGACAAGAGACCCAGTACTTC
CATSEGPSRQETQYF
>NA|TRBJ2-7|11|TRBV29-1|many
TGCAGCGTTGGGAGGGGTAACGAGCAGTACTTC
CSVGRGNEQYF
>NA|TRBJ1-1|15|TRBV6-1|few
TGTGCCAGCAGTATAAATGGGGGGGATAACACTGAAGCTTTCTTT
CASSINGGDNTEAFF
>NA|TRBJ2-1|15|TRBV5-1|many
TGCGCCAGCAGCTTCGGACCCAGCTCCTACAATGAGCAGTTCTTC
CASSFGPSSYNEQFF
>TRBD2|TRBJ2-1|15|TRBV28|NA
TGTGCCAGCAGTTTGGGGGGACTAGGGGGGAATGAGCAGTTCTTC
CASSLGGLGGNEQFF
>TRBD1|TRBJ2-2|14|TRBV19|many
TGTGCCAGTAGTATCAGGGGGTTCACCGGGGAGCTGTTTTTT
CASSIRGFTGELFF
>TRBD1|TRBJ1-1|13|TRBV19|many
TGTGCCAGTAGTTTGGACAGGGCCACTGAAGCTTTCTTT
CASSLDRATEAFF
>NA|TRBJ2-1|11|TRBV7-2|many
TGTGCCAGCAGCTTAGCGAGGGAAGAGTTCTTC
CASSLAREEFF
>NA|TRBJ2-1|13|TRBV7-2|few
TGTGCCAGCAGCTTAGCGGGGGGCAATGAGCAGCTCTTC
CASSLAGGNEQLF
>NA|TRBJ2-2|14|TRBV5-8|many
TGTGCCAGCAGTATGGGACGGGAGTTCGGGGAGCTGTTTTTT
CASSMGREFGELFF
>TRBD2|TRBJ2-3|18|TRBV15|NA
TGTGCCACCAGCAGTGGTCCCCGTTTAAGCGGGAGGATACGTGAGCAGTATTTT
CATSSGPRLSGRIREQYF
>NA|TRBJ2-7|14|TRBV7-2|many
TGTGCCAGCAGCCCCCTGGGATATTCCTACGAGCAGTACTTC
CASSPLGYSYEQYF
>NA|TRBJ2-7|14|TRBV4-1|many
TGCGCCAGCAGCCAAGTACTGGATTCCTACGAGCAGTACTTC
CASSQVLDSYEQYF
>TRBD1|TRBJ2-1|15|TRBV14|many
TGTGCCAGCAGCCAGGCAGGGGGCCCCTACAATGAGCAGTTCTTC
CASSQAGGPYNEQFF
>TRBD2|TRBJ2-7|14|TRBV6-1|many
TGTGCCAGCAGTGTGGGGGGGGTCACCTACGAGCAGTACTTC
CASSVGGVTYEQYF
>NA|TRBJ1-2|14|TRBV5-6|NA
TGTGCCAGCAGCTTGTGGGGAGCCAGTTTGGGCTACACCTTC
CASSLWGASLGYTF
>NA|TRBJ2-1|15|TRBV9|few
TGTGCCAGCAGCGTAGTAGCTCAGGGGCTAAATGAGCAGTTCTTC
CASSVVAQGLNEQFF
>TRBD1|TRBJ1-3|15|TRBV13|many
TGTGCCAGCAGTTACGGGACAGCCAGGGGAAACACCATATATTTT
CASSYGTARGNTIYF
>NA|TRBJ2-1|12|TRBV27|NA
TGTGCCAGCGGGAGACGGAGGAATGAGCAGTTCTTC
CASGRRRNEQFF
>TRBD2|TRBJ2-2|16|TRBV9|many
TGTGCCAGCAGCGTAGGCGGGAGCCCTAACACCGGGGAGCTGTTTTTT
CASSVGGSPNTGELFF
>TRBD2|TRBJ2-1|17|TRBV5-6|many
TGTGCCAGCAGCTTGGAGCTAGCGGGTCGTAGGGGCAATGAGCAGTTCTTC
CASSLELAGRRGNEQFF
>NA|TRBJ1-3|14|TRBV9|many
TGTGCCAGCAGCGTAGAGGACTCTGGAAACACCATATATTTT
CASSVEDSGNTIYF
>TRBD2|TRBJ2-7|14|TRBV20-1|many
TGCAGTGCCAGAGCGGGAGAACCGCCCTACGAGCAGTACTTC
CSARAGEPPYEQYF
>NA|TRBJ1-1|14|TRBV7-9|NA
TGTGCCAGCAGCTTACAGGGCATGAACACTGAAGCTTTCTTT
CASSLQGMNTEAFF
>NA|TRBJ1-3|16|TRBV6-6|NA
TGTGCCAGCAGTTCCTCGGGGGGGGCCCGGGGAAACACCATATATTTT
CASSSSGGARGNTIYF
>NA|TRBJ1-6|13|TRBV30|many
TGTGCCTGGAGTGTACCGAGCCAGGCCTATCTCCACTTT
CAWSVPSQAYLHF
>TRBD2|TRBJ2-3|19|TRBV20-1|NA
TGCAGTGCTAGAACCGGGACTAGCGGGAGGCTTAGGTACACAGATACGCAGTATTTT
CSARTGTSGRLRYTDTQYF
>NA|TRBJ2-7|12|TRBV6-1|many
TGTGCCAGCAGTGCCCGCCTGAACGAGCAGTACTTC
CASSARLNEQYF
>NA|TRBJ2-2|18|TRBV11-2|NA
TGTGCCAGCAGCCCACGGGCAGGGGTGTCTGGAAACACCGGGGAGCTGTTTTTT
CASSPRAGVSGNTGELFF
>NA|TRBJ2-6|13|TRBV6-5|few
TGTGCCAGCAGTTGGGCTAAGGGTAATGACCTGACTTTC
CASSWAKGNDLTF
>TRBD1|TRBJ1-6|17|TRBV7-9|many
TGTGCCAGCAGCCCCACAGGGGGCGCAGGGCTGAATTCACCCCTCCACTTT
CASSPTGGAGLNSPLHF
>NA|TRBJ1-2|13|TRBV27|many
TGCGCCAGCAGCTTATCGGGGAACTATGGCTACACCTTC
CASSLSGNYGYTF
>NA|TRBJ2-2|13|TRBV6-4|many
TGTGCCAGCAGTGACAAGGTTTCGGGGGAGCTGTTTTTT
CASSDKVSGELFF
>NA|TRBJ2-1|14|TRBV19|NA
TGTGCCAGTAGTAGGGGATCTAGTGAGGATGAGCAGTTCTTC
CASSRGSSEDEQFF
>NA|TRBJ2-3|16|TRBV7-8|NA
TGTGCCAGCAGTGCTCCCGGGGCACGGGACTCAGATACGCAGTATTTT
CASSAPGARDSDTQYF
>TRBD2|TRBJ2-5|14|TRBV30|many
TGTGCCTGGAGTTTTAGCGGGAGCTCGGAGACCCAGTACTTC
CAWSFSGSSETQYF
>NA|TRBJ2-3|15|TRBV24-1|once
TGTACCACCAGTGACCCTCAGGGGGGGACAGATACGCAGTATTTT
CTTSDPQGGTDTQYF
>TRBD2|TRBJ2-5|16|TRBV20-1|many
TGCAGTGCTAGCCGAGGACTAGCGGGAGGCAAAGAGACCCAGTACTTC
CSASRGLAGGKETQYF
>NA|TRBJ2-4|14|TRBV28|NA
TGTGCCAGCAGTTACCGGACAGTGGGAGACATTCAGTACTTC
CASSYRTVGDIQYF
>NA|TRBJ2-7|13|TRBV27|many
TGTGCCAGCAGTTTGGAGCCTTACTACGAGCAGTACTTC
CASSLEPYYEQYF
>TRBD1|TRBJ2-1|15|TRBV12-3/TRBV12-4|many
TGTGCCAGCAGGCCCCTGGGACAGGGGAGGAATGAGCAGTTCTTC
CASRPLGQGRNEQFF
>NA|TRBJ2-3|16|TRBV6-1|many
TGTGCCAGCAGTGCCCCGGTGACTCCGACCACAGATACGCAGTATTTT
CASSAPVTPTTDTQYF
>NA|TRBJ2-7|14|TRBV20-1|few
TGCAGTGCTACTCGGGACGGCGACTCCTACGAGCAGTACTTC
CSATRDGDSYEQYF
>TRBD2|TRBJ2-5|17|TRBV6-6|many
TGTGCCAGCAGTCCCTCTCTGACTAGCGGGGGTATCGAGACCCAGTACTTC
CASSPSLTSGGIETQYF
>NA|TRBJ2-3|16|TRBV11-3|many
TGTGCCAGCAGCCCCGGGAGAGGGGGAAGCACAGATACGCAGTATTTT
CASSPGRGGSTDTQYF
>TRBD2|TRBJ2-7|18|TRBV3-1|many
TGTGCCAGCAGCCAAGGCTTAAGACTGGGACTAGATCTGAACGAGCAGTACTTC
CASSQGLRLGLDLNEQYF
>TRBD1|TRBJ2-5|15|TRBV14|NA
TGTGCCAGTAGCCCTACCGGGACAGGGAAAGAGACCCCGTACTTC
CASSPTGTGKETPYF
>NA|TRBJ2-2|16|TRBV2|NA
TGTGCCAGCAGCCCCAGAGAGACCCTGAACACTGGGGAGCTGTTTTTT
CASSPRETLNTGELFF
>NA|TRBJ2-7|15|TRBV7-8|many
TGTGCCAGCAGCTTAGGGTTGAGGCCTAACTACGAGCAGTACTTC
CASSLGLRPNYEQYF